This T cell receptor (beta chain) was obtained from a study of blood T cell repertoires in COVID-19. For the study at large: Some COVID-19 samples were acute and others convalescent; all came from the United States, Italy and Spain. PBMCs, B-cell-depleted T cells, or T cells provided the cDNA or gDNA that made up the material.

The length of the CDR3 is 14 residues. In germline, CDR1 is SGHTA, CDR2 FQGNSA. V lost 5 bases and J lost 10; bases outside the gene matches: 9. Authors' processing steps: Estimation of nucleated cell counts relied on the amplification of reference gene primers. Generated by immunoSEQ multiplex PCR, the TCRdb table keeps only in-frame clones and is missing some. The V and J calls and the clone size are those of that table, but D and trimming were determined from the DNA. The profile shows around 46,000 clones, 80% to 85% of them singletons. The count of this clone is one. The material sequenced was peripheral blood. The clonotype originates from a man aged 70-80 years with acute or convalescent COVID-19. The chain carries TRBV7-2 and TRBJ1-1, with TRBD1 matching over 11 bases. CDR3 loop: CASSTRTGGLGAFF. CDR3 in DNA: TGTGCCAGCAGCACACGGACAGGGGGCTTGGGAGCTTTCTTT.